This T cell receptor (beta chain) was recovered during a study of graft-versus-host responses after intestinal transplantation. For the study at large: Every recipient underwent anti-thymocyte globulin induction, then tacrolimus and steroids for roughly 3 years.

Intraepithelial lymphocytes and lamina propria lymphocytes were released through processing of graft tissue. The V gene lost 6 bases and the J gene lost 5 bases, with 19 bases spanning the gap. CDR1 and CDR2 from the germline V gene are LGHNT and FRNRAP. CDR3 size: 15 residues. Study-level points and caveats: Early declines in HvG clones that occurred post-transplant were associated with peak circulating GvH clone levels. Some GvH clones appeared in ileal mucosa or blood before recipient bone marrow.

TCRdb keeps only in-frame clones here, not all; method: immunoSEQ multiplex PCR. The sample yields roughly 3,900 clones, 65% to 90% seen once. Only one count was recorded for this clone. Its antigen is still unknown. Sequenced material: ileum tissue, taken around 95 weeks after intestinal transplant. The origin of this receptor is a human patient who received an intestinal transplant, so some T cells may come from the graft donor. The chain carries TRBV12-5 and TRBJ1-2; TRBD1 might be the D (6 bases). The CDR3 protein is CASGLTGLGPYGYTF. CDR3 nucleotides: TGTGCTAGTGGGCTTACAGGGCTGGGCCCTTATGGCTACACCTTC.